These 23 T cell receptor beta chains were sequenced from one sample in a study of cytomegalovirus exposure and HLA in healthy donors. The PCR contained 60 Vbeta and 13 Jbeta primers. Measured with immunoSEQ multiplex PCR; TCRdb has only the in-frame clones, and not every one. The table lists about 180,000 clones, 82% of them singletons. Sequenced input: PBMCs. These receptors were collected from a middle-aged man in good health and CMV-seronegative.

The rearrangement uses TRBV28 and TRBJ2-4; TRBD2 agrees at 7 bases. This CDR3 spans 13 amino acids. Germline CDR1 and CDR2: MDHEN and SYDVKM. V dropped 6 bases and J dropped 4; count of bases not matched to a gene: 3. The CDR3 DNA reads TGTGCCAGCAGGGGTAGCGGGAAAAACATTCAGTACTTC. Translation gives CASRGSGKNIQYF. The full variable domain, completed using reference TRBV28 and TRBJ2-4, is DVKVTQSSRYLVKRTGEKVFLECVQDMDHENMFWYRQDPGLGLRLIYFSYDVKMKEKGDIPEGYSVSREKKERFSLILESASTNQTSMYLCASRGSGKNIQYFGAGTRLSVL.

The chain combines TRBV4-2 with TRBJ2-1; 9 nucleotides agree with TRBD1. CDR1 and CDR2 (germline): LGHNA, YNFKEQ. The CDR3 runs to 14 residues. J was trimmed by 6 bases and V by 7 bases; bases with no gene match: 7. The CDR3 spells CASTTSTGGNEQFF. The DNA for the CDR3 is TGTGCCAGCACCACTTCGACAGGGGGCAATGAGCAGTTCTTC.

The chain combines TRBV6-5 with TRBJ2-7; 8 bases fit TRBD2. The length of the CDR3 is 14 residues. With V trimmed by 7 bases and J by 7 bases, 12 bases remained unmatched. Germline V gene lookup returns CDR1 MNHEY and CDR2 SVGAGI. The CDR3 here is CASTGGGNGREQYF. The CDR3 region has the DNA TGTGCCAGCACCGGGGGGGGGAACGGAAGGGAGCAGTACTTC.

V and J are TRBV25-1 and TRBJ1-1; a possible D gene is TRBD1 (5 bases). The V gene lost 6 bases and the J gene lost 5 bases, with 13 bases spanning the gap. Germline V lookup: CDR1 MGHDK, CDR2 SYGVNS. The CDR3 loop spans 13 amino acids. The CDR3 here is CASRGPWWTEAFF. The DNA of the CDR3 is TGTGCCAGCAGGGGGCCTTGGTGGACTGAAGCTTTCTTT.

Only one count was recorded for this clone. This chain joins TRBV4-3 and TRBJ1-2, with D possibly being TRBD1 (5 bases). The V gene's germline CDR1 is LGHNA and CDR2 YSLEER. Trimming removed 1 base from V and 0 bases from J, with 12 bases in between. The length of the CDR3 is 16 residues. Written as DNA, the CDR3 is TGCGCCAGCAGCCAAGGCGGGAGGGGCACTAACTATGGCTACACCTTC. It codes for CASSQGGRGTNYGYTF.

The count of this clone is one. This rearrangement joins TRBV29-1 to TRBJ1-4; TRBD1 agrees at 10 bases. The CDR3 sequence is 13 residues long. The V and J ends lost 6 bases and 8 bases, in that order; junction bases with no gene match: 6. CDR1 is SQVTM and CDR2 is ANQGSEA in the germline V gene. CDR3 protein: CSVPGTGEEKLFF. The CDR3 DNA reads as TGCAGCGTCCCCGGGACAGGGGAGGAAAAACTGTTTTTT.

The chain's CDR3 is CASSSTGFPYEQYF. CDR3 in DNA: TGTGCCAGCAGCTCCACAGGGTTCCCCTACGAGCAGTACTTC. The rearrangement joins TRBV28 to TRBJ2-7; TRBD1 might be the D (6 bases). Trimming took off 6 bases at V and 2 bases at J, with 14 bases between the two ends. The CDR3 spans 14 residues. The germline gives CDR1 MDHEN, CDR2 SYDVKM.

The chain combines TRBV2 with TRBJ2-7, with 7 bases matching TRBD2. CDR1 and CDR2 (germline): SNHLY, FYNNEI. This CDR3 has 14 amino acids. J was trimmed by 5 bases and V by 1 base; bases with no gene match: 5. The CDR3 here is CASSEEAGVHEQYF. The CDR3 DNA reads TGTGCCAGCAGTGAAGAGGCGGGAGTCCACGAGCAGTACTTC.

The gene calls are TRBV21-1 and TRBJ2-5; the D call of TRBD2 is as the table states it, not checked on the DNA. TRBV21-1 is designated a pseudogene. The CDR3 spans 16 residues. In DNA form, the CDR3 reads TGTGCCAGCAGCCGCGGGATAGCGGGGTCCCAAGAGACCCAGTACTTC. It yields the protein CASSRGIAGSQETQYF.

Here the CDR3 reads CASSPWGGVVDTQYF. CDR3 nucleotides: TGTGCCAGCAGCCCTTGGGGGGGGGTCGTAGATACGCAGTATTTT. The V gene is TRBV7-2, the J gene TRBJ2-3; 7 bases align to TRBD2. The CDR3 has 15 amino acids. After removal of 5 bases from V and 5 bases from J, the junction contained 10 bases not matched to a gene. Germline CDR1 reads SGHTA; CDR2 reads FQGNSA. Full variable domain (missing parts from reference TRBV7-2 and TRBJ2-3): GAGVSQSPSNKVTEKGKDVELRCDPISGHTALYWYRQSLGQGLEFLIYFQGNSAPDKSGLPSDRFSAERTGGSVSTLTIQRTQQEDSAVYLCASSPWGGVVDTQYFGPGTRLTVL.

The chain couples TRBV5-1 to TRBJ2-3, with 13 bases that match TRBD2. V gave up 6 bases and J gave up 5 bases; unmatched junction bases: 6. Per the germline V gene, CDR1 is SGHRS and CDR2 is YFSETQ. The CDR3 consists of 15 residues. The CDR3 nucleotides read TGCGCCAGCACCCGACTAGCGGGAGGTCTAGATACGCAGTATTTT. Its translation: CASTRLAGGLDTQYF.

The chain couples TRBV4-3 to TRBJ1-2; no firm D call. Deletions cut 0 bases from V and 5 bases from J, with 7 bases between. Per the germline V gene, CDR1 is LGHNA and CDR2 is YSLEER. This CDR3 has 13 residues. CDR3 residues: CASSQDKQYGYTF. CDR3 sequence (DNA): TGCGCCAGCAGCCAAGACAAGCAATATGGCTACACCTTC.

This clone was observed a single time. The CDR3 DNA reads as TGTGCCAGTAGTACGGACAGGGGCGCTCAGGATCAGCCCCAGCATTTT. Protein: CASSTDRGAQDQPQHF. V is TRBV19 and J is TRBJ1-5; 9 bases align to TRBD1. V was clipped by 4 bases and J by 5 bases; unmatched bases: 9. The CDR3 totals 16 residues. In germline, CDR1 is LNHDA, CDR2 SQIVND (reference sequence).

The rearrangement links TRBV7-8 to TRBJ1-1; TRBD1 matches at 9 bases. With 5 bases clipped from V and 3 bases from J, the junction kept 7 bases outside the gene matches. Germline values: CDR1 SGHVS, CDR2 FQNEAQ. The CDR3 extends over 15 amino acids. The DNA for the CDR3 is TGTGCCAGCAGCGGTACAGGGGGCCGGGACACTGAAGCTTTCTTT. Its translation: CASSGTGGRDTEAFF.

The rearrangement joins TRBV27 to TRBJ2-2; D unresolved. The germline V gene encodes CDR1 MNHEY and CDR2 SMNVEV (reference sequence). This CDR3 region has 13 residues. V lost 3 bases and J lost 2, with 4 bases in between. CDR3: CASSFLNTGELFF. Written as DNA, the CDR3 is TGTGCCAGCAGTTTTCTTAACACCGGGGAGCTGTTTTTT.

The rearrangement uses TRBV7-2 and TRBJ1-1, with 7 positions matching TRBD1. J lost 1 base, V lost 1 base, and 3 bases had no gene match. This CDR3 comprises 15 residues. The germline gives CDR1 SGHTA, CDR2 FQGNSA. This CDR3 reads CASSLVAGGNTEAFF. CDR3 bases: TGTGCCAGCAGCTTAGTGGCAGGGGGGAACACTGAAGCTTTCTTT.

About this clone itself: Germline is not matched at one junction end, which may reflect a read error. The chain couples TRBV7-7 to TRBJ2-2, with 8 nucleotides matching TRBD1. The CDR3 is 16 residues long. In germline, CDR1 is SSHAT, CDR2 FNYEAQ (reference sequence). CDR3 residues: CASSNGQGLNTGELFF. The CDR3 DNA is TGTGCTAGCAGCAACGGACAGGGCTTGAACACCGGGGAGCTGTTTTTT. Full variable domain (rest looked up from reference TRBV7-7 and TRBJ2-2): GAGVSQSPRYKVTKRGQDVTLRCDPISSHATLYWYQQALGQGPEFLTYFNYEAQPDKSGLPSDRFSAERPEGSISTLTIQRTEQRDSAMYRCASSNGQGLNTGELFFGEGSRLTVL.

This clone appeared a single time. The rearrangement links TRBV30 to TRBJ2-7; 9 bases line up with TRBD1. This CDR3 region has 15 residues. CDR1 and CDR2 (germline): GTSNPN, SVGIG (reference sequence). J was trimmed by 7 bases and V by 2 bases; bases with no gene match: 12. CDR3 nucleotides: TGTGCCTGGAGTAGGGTAGAACAGGGGGCAAGGGAGCAGTACTTC. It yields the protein CAWSRVEQGAREQYF.

CDR3 bases: TGTGCCAGCAGCCCCGCGGGGCAGCCCGCCTACGAGCAGTACTTC. This encodes CASSPAGQPAYEQYF. J is TRBJ2-7 and V is TRBV5-8, with D tentatively TRBD2 (6 bases). CDR3 size: 15 residues. CDR1 SGHTS and CDR2 YDEGEE come from the germline V gene. Trimming took off 4 bases at V and 2 bases at J, with 16 bases between the two ends.

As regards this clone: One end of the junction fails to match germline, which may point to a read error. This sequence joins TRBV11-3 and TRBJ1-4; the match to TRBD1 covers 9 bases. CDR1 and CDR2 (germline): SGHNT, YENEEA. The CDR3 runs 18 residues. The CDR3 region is CASILLGTGIVTNEKLFF. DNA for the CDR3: TGTGCCAGCATCTTACTCGGGACAGGGATAGTAACTAATGAAAAACTGTTTTTT.

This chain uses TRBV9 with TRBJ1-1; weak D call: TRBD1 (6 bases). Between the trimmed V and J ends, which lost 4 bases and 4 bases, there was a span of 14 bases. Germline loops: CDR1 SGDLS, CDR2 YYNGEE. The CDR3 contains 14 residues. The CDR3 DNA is TGTGCCAGCAGCTTCAGCACAGGGCGCACTGAAGCTTTCTTT. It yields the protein CASSFSTGRTEAFF. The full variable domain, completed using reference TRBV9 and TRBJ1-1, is DSGVTQTPKHLITATGQRVTLRCSPRSGDLSVYWYQQSLDQGLQFLIQYYNGEERAKGNILERFSAQQFPDLHSELNLSSLELGDSALYFCASSFSTGRTEAFFGQGTRLTVV.

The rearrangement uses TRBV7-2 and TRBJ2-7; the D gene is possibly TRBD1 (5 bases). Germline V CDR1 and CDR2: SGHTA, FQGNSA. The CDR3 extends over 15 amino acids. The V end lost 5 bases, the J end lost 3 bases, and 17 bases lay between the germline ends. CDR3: CASSRSQVLYYEQYF. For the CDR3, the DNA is TGTGCCAGCAGCCGGTCACAGGTTTTGTACTACGAGCAGTACTTC.

CDR3 coding DNA: TGCGCCAGCAGCTTGGGGGACAGCGATTCCTACGAGCAGTACTTC. The encoded protein is CASSLGDSDSYEQYF. This chain joins TRBV5-1 and TRBJ2-7; TRBD1 agrees at 7 bases. The junction had 4 bases not matched to a gene; V was cut back by 0 bases and J by 1 base. The CDR3 has 15 amino acids. Germline CDR1 is SGHRS and CDR2 is YFSETQ.